This TCR beta chain was recovered during a study of T cell changes during pregnancy in multiple sclerosis. The CDR3 runs 15 residues. Germline lookup yields CDR1 LNHDA and CDR2 SQIVND (reference sequence). Between the trimmed V and J ends, which lost 6 bases and 0 bases, there was a span of 12 bases. The table came from immunoSEQ multiplex PCR; TCRdb's copy has only in-frame clones and leaves some out. The table shows 70,000 to 100,000 clones, with 90% to 95% occurring only once. The starting material was peripheral blood, obtained in the third trimester of pregnancy. The origin of this receptor is a female donor with multiple sclerosis, enrolled in a pregnancy study. The chain recombines TRBV19 with TRBJ1-3; D is unresolved. Written as DNA, the CDR3 is TGTGCCAGTAGGCCCGACGGGGTCTCTGGAAACACCATATATTTT. It is translated as CASRPDGVSGNTIYF.